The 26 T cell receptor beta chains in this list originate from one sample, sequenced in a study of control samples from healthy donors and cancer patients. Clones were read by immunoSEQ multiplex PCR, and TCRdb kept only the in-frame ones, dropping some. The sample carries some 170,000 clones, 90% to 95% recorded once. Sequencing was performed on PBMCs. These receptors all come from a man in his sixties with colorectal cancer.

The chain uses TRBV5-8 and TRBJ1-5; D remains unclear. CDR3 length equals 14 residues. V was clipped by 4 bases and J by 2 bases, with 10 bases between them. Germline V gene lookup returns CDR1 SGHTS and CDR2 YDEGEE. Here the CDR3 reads CASSPEWGNQPQHF. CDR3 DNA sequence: TGTGCCAGCAGCCCCGAGTGGGGCAATCAGCCCCAGCATTTT.

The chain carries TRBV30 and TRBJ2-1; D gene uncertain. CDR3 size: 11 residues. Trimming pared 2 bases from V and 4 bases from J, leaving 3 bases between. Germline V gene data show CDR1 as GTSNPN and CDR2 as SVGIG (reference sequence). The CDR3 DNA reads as TGTGCCTGGAGTACGTACAATGAGCAGTTCTTC. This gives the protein CAWSTYNEQFF.

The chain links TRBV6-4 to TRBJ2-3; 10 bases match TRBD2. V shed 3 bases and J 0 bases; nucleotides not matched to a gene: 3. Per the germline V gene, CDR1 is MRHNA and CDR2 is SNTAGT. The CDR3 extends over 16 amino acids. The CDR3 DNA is TGTGCCAGCAGTGAGGCTAGCGGGGGCAGCACAGATACGCAGTATTTT. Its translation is CASSEASGGSTDTQYF.

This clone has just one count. CDR3 in amino acids: CASSLGLGRDTEAFF. In DNA, the CDR3 is TGCGCCAGCAGCTTGGGGTTGGGACGGGACACTGAAGCTTTCTTT. V is TRBV5-1 and J is TRBJ1-1, with D maybe TRBD1 (5 bases). The V and J ends lost 0 bases and 3 bases respectively, with 12 bases between them. The CDR3 consists of 15 residues. Per germline, CDR1 SGHRS and CDR2 YFSETQ.

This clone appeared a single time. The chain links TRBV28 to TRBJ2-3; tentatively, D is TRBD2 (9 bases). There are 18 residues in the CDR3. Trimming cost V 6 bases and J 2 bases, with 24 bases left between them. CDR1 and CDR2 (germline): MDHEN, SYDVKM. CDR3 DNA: TGTGCCAGCAGCCAACAGGGGGTAGCGGGGGCGTACACAGATACGCAGTATTTT. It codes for CASSQQGVAGAYTDTQYF.

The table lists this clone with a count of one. The CDR3 reads CATWGVSHNEQFF. CDR3 sequence (DNA): TGTGCCACCTGGGGGGTCTCGCACAATGAGCAGTTCTTC. This chain links TRBV6-5 with TRBJ2-1; D might be TRBD2 (6 bases). The V end lost 10 bases, the J end lost 5 bases, and 15 bases lay between the germline ends. CDR1 and CDR2 from the germline V gene are MNHEY and SVGAGI. There are 13 residues in the CDR3.

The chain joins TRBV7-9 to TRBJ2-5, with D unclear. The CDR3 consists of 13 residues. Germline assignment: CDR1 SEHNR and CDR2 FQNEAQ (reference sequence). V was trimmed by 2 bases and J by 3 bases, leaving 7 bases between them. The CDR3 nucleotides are TGTGCCAGCAGCTTAAGGGCCGAAGAGACCCAGTACTTC. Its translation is CASSLRAEETQYF.

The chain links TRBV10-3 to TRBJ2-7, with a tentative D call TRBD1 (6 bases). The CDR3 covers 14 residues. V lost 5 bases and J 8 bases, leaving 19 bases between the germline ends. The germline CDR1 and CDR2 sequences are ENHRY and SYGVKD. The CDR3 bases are TGTGCCATCAGTTCGGGACAAGCTCGATACCAGCAGTACTTC. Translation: CAISSGQARYQQYF.

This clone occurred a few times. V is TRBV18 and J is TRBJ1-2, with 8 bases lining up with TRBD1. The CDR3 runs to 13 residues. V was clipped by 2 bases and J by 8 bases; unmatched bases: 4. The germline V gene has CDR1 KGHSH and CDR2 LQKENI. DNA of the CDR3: TGTGCCAGCTCACCAGGGACAGGATTGGGCTACACCTTC. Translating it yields CASSPGTGLGYTF.

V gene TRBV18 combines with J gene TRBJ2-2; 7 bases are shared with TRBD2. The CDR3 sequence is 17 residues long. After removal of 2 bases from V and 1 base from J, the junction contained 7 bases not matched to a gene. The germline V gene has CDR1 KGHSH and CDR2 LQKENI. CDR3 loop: CASSPNSASGNTGELFF. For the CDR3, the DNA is TGTGCCAGCTCACCAAATTCGGCTAGCGGGAACACCGGGGAGCTGTTTTTT.

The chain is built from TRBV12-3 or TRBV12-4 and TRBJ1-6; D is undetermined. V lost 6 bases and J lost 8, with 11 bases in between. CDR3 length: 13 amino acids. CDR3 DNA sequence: TGTGCCAGCAGCCCGCTCGGAGATTCACCCCTCCACTTT. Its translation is CASSPLGDSPLHF.

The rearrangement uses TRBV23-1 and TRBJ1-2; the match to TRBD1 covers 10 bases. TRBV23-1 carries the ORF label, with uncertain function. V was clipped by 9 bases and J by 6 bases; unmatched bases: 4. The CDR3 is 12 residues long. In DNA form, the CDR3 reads TGCGCCAGAGGCGGGACAGGGGATGGCTACACCTTC. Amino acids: CARGGTGDGYTF.

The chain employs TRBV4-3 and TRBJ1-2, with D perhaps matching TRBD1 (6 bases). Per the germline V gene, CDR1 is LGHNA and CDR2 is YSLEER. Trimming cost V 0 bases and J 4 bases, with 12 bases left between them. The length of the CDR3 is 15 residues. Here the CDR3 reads CASSQDIGQTYGYTF. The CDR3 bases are TGCGCCAGCAGCCAAGATATAGGACAGACCTATGGCTACACCTTC.

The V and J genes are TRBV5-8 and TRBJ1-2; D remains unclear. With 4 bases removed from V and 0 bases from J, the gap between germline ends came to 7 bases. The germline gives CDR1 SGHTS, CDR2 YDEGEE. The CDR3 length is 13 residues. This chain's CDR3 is CASSQLANYGYTF. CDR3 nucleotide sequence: TGTGCCAGCAGCCAATTAGCTAACTATGGCTACACCTTC.

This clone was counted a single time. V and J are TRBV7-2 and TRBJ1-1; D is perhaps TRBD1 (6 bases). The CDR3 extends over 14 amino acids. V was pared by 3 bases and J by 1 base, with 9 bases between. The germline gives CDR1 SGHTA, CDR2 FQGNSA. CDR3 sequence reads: CASSFWTENTEAFF. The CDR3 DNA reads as TGTGCCAGCAGCTTTTGGACAGAGAACACTGAAGCTTTCTTT.

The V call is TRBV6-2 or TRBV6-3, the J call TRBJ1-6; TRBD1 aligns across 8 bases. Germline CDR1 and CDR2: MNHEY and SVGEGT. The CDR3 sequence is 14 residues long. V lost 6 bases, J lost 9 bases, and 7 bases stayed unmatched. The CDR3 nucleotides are TGTGCCAGCAGCCCCGGACAGGGCTTTTCACCCCTCCACTTT. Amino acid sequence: CASSPGQGFSPLHF.

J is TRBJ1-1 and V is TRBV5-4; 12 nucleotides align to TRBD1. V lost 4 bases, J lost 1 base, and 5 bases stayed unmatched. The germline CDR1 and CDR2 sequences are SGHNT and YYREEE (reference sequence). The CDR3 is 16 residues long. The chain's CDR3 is CASSPGTGGGNTEAFF. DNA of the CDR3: TGTGCCAGCAGCCCAGGGACAGGGGGCGGGAACACTGAAGCTTTCTTT.

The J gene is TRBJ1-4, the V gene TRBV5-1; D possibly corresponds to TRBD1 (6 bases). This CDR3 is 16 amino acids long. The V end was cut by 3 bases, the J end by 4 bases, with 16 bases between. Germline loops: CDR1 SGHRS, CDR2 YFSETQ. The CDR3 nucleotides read TGCGCCAGCAGCTGGGCAGGGGCCCTAGGTAATGAAAAACTGTTTTTT. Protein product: CASSWAGALGNEKLFF.

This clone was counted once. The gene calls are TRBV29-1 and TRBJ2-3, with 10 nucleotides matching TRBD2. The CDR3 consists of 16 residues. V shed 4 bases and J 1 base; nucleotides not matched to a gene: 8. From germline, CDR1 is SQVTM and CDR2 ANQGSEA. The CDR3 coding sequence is TGCAGCGTTGTGGTGGTAGCGGGGGGTGGCACAGATACGCAGTATTTT. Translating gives CSVVVVAGGGTDTQYF.

CDR3 in amino acids: CSAGFNYGYTF. Here the CDR3 DNA reads TGCAGTGCAGGATTTAACTATGGCTACACCTTC. The chain couples TRBV20-1 to TRBJ1-2; D unresolved. The germline V gene has CDR1 DFQATT and CDR2 SNEGSKA (reference sequence). The CDR3 has 11 amino acids. Trimming took 6 bases from V and 1 from J, leaving 6 bases between them.

For the CDR3, the DNA is TGTGCCAGCAGTGCTAAAGTGGGGTATGGCTACACCTTC. Translating it yields CASSAKVGYGYTF. The rearrangement links TRBV25-1 to TRBJ1-2; D is unclear. V shed 4 bases and J shed 5 bases, with 11 bases lying between them. CDR1 MGHDK and CDR2 SYGVNS come from the germline V gene. The CDR3 totals 13 residues.

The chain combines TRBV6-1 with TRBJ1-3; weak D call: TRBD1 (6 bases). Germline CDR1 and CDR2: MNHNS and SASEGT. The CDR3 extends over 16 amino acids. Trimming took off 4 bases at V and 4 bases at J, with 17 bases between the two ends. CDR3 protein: CASSGRLQTGGNTIYF. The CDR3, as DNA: TGTGCCAGCAGTGGCCGCCTTCAGACAGGCGGAAACACCATATATTTT.

The DNA of the CDR3 is TGTGCCAGCAGTTTAAATAGGGGATCCACTGAAGCTTTCTTT. The encoded protein is CASSLNRGSTEAFF. The V and J genes are TRBV27 and TRBJ1-1; D possibly corresponds to TRBD1 (5 bases). Germline assignment: CDR1 MNHEY and CDR2 SMNVEV (reference sequence). This CDR3 is built from 14 residues. V dropped 2 bases and J dropped 4 bases, with 11 bases sitting between them.

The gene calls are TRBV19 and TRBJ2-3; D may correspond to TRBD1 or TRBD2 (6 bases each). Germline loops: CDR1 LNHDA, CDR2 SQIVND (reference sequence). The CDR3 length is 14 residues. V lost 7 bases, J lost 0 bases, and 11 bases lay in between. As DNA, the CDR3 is TGTGCCAGTACCAGGGGACTCAGCACAGATACGCAGTATTTT. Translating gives CASTRGLSTDTQYF.

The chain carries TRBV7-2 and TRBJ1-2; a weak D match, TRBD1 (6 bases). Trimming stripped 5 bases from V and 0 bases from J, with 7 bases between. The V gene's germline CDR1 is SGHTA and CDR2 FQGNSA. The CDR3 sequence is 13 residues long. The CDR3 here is CASSRTANYGYTF. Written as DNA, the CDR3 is TGTGCCAGCAGCCGGACAGCTAACTATGGCTACACCTTC.

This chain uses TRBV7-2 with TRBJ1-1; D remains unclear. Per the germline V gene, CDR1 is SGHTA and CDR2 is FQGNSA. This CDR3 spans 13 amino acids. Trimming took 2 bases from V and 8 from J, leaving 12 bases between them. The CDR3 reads CASSLILEAEAFF. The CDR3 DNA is TGTGCCAGCAGCTTAATACTCGAGGCAGAAGCTTTCTTT.